This T cell receptor (beta chain) comes out of a study of cytomegalovirus exposure and HLA in healthy donors. It was with 60 Vbeta and 13 Jbeta primers that the PCR ran. Produced via immunoSEQ multiplex PCR; TCRdb's table is partial and in-frame only. In the table there are about 110,000 clones, around 88% of which are singletons. General study points: Cytomegalovirus-associated TCR beta chains were listed, numbering 150 to 200. Presence/absence comparisons presumed near-even sequencing depth among donors.

The CDR3 loop spans 15 amino acids. From germline, CDR1 is MNHEY and CDR2 SVGAGI. The J segment lost 10 bases and the V segment lost 4 bases, leaving 9 bases of the junction unmatched. Of note for this clone: Its antigen remains unknown.

The sequence was collected from a man aged 40-49 years in good health and CMV-seronegative. The material sequenced was PBMCs. V gene TRBV6-5 combines with J gene TRBJ1-6, with 8 nucleotides matching TRBD1. The CDR3 DNA follows: TGTGCCAGCAGTTCCTCCGGACAGGGCAGATCACCCCTCCACTTT. Translated: CASSSSGQGRSPLHF.